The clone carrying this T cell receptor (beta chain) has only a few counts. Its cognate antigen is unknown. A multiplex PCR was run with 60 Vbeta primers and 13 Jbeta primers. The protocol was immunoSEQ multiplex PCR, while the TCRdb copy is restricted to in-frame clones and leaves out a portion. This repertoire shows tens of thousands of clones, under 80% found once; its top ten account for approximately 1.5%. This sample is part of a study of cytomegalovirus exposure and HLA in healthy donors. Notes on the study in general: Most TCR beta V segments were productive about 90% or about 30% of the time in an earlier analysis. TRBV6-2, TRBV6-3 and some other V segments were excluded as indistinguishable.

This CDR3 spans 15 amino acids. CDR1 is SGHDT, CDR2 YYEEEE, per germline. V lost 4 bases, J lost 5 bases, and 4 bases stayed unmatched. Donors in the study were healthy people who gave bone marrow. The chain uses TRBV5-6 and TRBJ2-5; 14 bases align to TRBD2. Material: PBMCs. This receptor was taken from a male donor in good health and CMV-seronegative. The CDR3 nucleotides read TGTGCCAGCAGCCCGGGACTAGCGGGAGAGGAGACCCAGTACTTC. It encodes CASSPGLAGEETQYF.